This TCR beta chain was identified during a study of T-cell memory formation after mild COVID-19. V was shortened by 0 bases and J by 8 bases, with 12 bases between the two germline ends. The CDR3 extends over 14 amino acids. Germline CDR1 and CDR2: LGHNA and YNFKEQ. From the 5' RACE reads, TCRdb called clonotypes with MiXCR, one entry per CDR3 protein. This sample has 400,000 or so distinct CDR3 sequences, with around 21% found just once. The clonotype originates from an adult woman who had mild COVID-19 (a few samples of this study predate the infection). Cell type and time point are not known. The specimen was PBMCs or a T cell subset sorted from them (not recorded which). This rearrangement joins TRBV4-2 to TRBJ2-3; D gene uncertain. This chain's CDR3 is CASSQDLTPGTQYF. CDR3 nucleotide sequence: TGTGCCAGCAGCCAAGATTTAACCCCGGGTACGCAGTATTTT.